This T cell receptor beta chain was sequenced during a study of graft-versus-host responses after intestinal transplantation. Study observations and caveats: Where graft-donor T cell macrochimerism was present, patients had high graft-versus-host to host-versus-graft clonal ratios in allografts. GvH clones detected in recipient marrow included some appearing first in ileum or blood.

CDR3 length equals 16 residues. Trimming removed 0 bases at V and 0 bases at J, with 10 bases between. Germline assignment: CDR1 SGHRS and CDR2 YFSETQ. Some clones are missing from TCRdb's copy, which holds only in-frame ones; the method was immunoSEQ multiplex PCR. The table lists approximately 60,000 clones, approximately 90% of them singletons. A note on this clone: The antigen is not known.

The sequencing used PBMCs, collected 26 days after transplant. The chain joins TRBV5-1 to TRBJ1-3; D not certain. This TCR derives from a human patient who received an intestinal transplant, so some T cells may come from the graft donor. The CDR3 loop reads CASSLEQSISGNTIYF. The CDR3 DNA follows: TGCGCCAGCAGCTTGGAACAGTCAATCTCTGGAAACACCATATATTTT.